Below, 19 T cell receptor beta chains from the same sample are listed, as sequenced in a study of OX40 agonist ivuxolimab in advanced cancers. This table comes from immunoSEQ multiplex PCR, and its TCRdb copy is limited to in-frame clones, with some not included. The repertoire consists of about 27,000 clones, with around 79% occurring once and the leading ten covering 25% to 30%. Specimen: CD4+ or CD8+ T cells sorted from blood, collected in a trial of the OX40 agonist ivuxolimab. Source of these receptors: an adult with an advanced solid tumor such as melanoma, head and neck, liver or kidney cancer.

To note about this clone: Germline and junction disagree at one end, which may indicate a read error. The V gene is TRBV11-2, the J gene TRBJ2-3, with D perhaps matching TRBD2 (5 bases). CDR3 size: 12 residues. Germline V gene lookup returns CDR1 SGHAT and CDR2 FQNNGV. CDR3 region: CASSLASDTQYF. CDR3 sequence (DNA): TGTGCCAGCAGTTTAGCGTCAGATACGCAGTATTTT.

J is TRBJ2-7 and V is TRBV13, with D tentatively TRBD2 (7 bases). V lost 5 bases to trimming and J lost 1 base, with 15 bases between them. CDR1 and CDR2 (germline): PRHDT, FYEKMQ (reference sequence). The CDR3 runs 15 residues. CDR3: CASSDGGGGSYEQYF. Here the CDR3 DNA reads TGTGCCAGCAGCGACGGGGGAGGGGGATCCTACGAGCAGTACTTC.

DNA for the CDR3: TGTGCCAGCAGCCCCGGGACTAGAAATACGCAGTATTTT. Translated, it gives CASSPGTRNTQYF. This chain joins TRBV2 and TRBJ2-3, with 8 nucleotides matching TRBD2. The CDR3 is 13 residues long. The V segment lost 6 bases and the J segment 7 bases; nucleotides outside the gene matches: 6. Germline-derived CDR1 and CDR2 are SNHLY and FYNNEI.

This clone has only one observation. The chain couples TRBV6-5 to TRBJ2-5; 11 nucleotides align to TRBD1. This CDR3 is 15 amino acids long. Trimming cost V 6 bases and J 4 bases; bases outside gene matches: 7. Per the germline V gene, CDR1 is MNHEY and CDR2 is SVGAGI. In nucleotides, the CDR3 is TGTGCCAGCAGCCCGGGACAGGGGGTTGTAGAGACCCAGTACTTC. Its protein product is CASSPGQGVVETQYF.

The V and J genes are TRBV13 and TRBJ2-7; 7 positions agree with TRBD1. The length of the CDR3 is 17 residues. J was trimmed by 1 base and V by 2 bases; bases with no gene match: 11. Looked up from germline, CDR1 is PRHDT and CDR2 is FYEKMQ (reference sequence). The CDR3 spells CASSLSPFQGVSYEQYF. The DNA of the CDR3 is TGTGCCAGCAGCTTATCCCCCTTCCAGGGGGTTTCCTACGAGCAGTACTTC.

Only a few counts were recorded for this clone. This chain connects TRBV7-2 to TRBJ2-3, with D unclear. CDR3 length: 17 residues. Trimming pared 2 bases from V and 4 bases from J, leaving 19 bases between. The germline CDR1 and CDR2 sequences are SGHTA and FQGNSA. Written as DNA, the CDR3 is TGTGCCAGCAGCTTACCCCCGGTCAGGCGAGTCCCAGATACGCAGTATTTT. This gives the protein CASSLPPVRRVPDTQYF.

The CDR3 DNA reads as TGCGCCAGCAGCCAACCACGTGGGGACACTGAAGCTTTCTTT. Encoded protein: CASSQPRGDTEAFF. This chain uses TRBV4-1 with TRBJ1-1; D unclear. Per the germline V gene, CDR1 is MGHRA and CDR2 is YSYEKL. Between the trimmed V and J ends, which lost 2 bases and 3 bases, there was a span of 10 bases. The CDR3 totals 14 residues.

The rearrangement joins TRBV7-8 to TRBJ2-7, with 8 bases fitting TRBD1. CDR1 is SGHVS and CDR2 is FQNEAQ in the germline V gene. The junction had 10 bases not matched to a gene; V was cut back by 5 bases and J by 7 bases. The CDR3 is made up of 14 amino acids. Written as DNA, the CDR3 is TGTGCCAGCAGCCTTCGGACAGGGAGCGGGGAGCAGTACTTC. This codes for CASSLRTGSGEQYF.

The table lists this clone with a few counts. The chain uses TRBV7-9 and TRBJ2-1, with TRBD1 identical over 7 bases. V trimming: 1 base; J trimming: 4 bases; junction bases outside the gene matches: 10. CDR3 length: 17 amino acids. Germline CDR1 reads SEHNR; CDR2 reads FQNEAQ (reference sequence). The CDR3 nucleotides are TGTGCCAGCAGCTTAGATGGACCCAGGGGGTTGTACAATGAGCAGTTCTTC. Translating gives CASSLDGPRGLYNEQFF.

The V call is TRBV9, the J call TRBJ1-4; D is unclear. The CDR3 contains 14 residues. Germline V gene lookup returns CDR1 SGDLS and CDR2 YYNGEE. Trimming cost V 0 bases and J 4 bases, with 7 bases left between them. The CDR3 coding sequence is TGTGCCAGCAGCGTAGGAGGGATTAATGAAAAACTGTTTTTT. Residues: CASSVGGINEKLFF. Filled out from reference TRBV9 and TRBJ1-4, the complete variable domain reads DSGVTQTPKHLITATGQRVTLRCSPRSGDLSVYWYQQSLDQGLQFLIQYYNGEERAKGNILERFSAQQFPDLHSELNLSSLELGDSALYFCASSVGGINEKLFFGSGTQLSVL.

The V gene is TRBV29-1, the J gene TRBJ2-1, with D tentatively TRBD1 (5 bases). The CDR3 consists of 14 residues. V lost 6 bases to trimming and J lost 3 bases, with 15 bases between them. Germline-derived CDR1 and CDR2 are SQVTM and ANQGSEA. For the CDR3, the DNA is TGCAGCGTCCCAGGGCCCCCGCTCTACAATGAGCAGTTCTTC. The encoded protein is CSVPGPPLYNEQFF.

The CDR3 DNA follows: TGTGCCAGCTCACCGCAGGACTGGACTAGCGGGTTCCGCGAGCAGTACTTC. This sequence encodes CASSPQDWTSGFREQYF. The chain has TRBV18 and TRBJ2-7, with 11 bases matching TRBD2. Per the germline V gene, CDR1 is KGHSH and CDR2 is LQKENI. This CDR3 is 17 amino acids long. V was pared by 3 bases and J by 6 bases, with 13 bases of the junction left unmatched.

This chain uses TRBV10-3 with TRBJ2-5; TRBD1 matches 7 bases. Germline V gene sequence: CDR1 ENHRY, CDR2 SYGVKD. The trim removed 3 bases at V and 1 base at J, leaving 8 bases unmatched. The CDR3 spans 16 residues. CDR3 protein: CAISEYWDSVQETQYF. In DNA, the CDR3 is TGTGCCATCAGTGAATATTGGGACAGCGTCCAAGAGACCCAGTACTTC.

This clone was seen a handful of times. J is TRBJ2-7 and V is TRBV2; D gene ambiguous. The V end lost 3 bases, the J end lost 0 bases, and 9 bases lay between the germline ends. The length of the CDR3 is 14 residues. Germline CDR1 reads SNHLY; CDR2 reads FYNNEI. CDR3 in amino acids: CASSDGQNSYEQYF. CDR3 DNA: TGTGCCAGCAGTGATGGGCAGAACTCCTACGAGCAGTACTTC.

This sequence joins TRBV6-8 and TRBJ1-2; D gene unclear. Germline CDR1 reads MNHGY; CDR2 reads SAAAGT. Trimming cost V 5 bases and J 4 bases, with 11 bases left between them. The length of the CDR3 is 13 residues. CDR3 bases: TGTGCCAGCAGTACTAGAAAAACCTATGGCTACACCTTC. Translation gives CASSTRKTYGYTF.

This rearrangement joins TRBV10-3 to TRBJ2-5; 9 bases agree with TRBD2. Germline CDR1 is ENHRY and CDR2 is SYGVKD. The J segment lost 5 bases and the V segment lost 0 bases, leaving 4 bases of the junction unmatched. The CDR3 covers 15 residues. For the CDR3, the DNA is TGTGCCATCAGTGAGTCGAGCGGGAGGCTGGAGACCCAGTACTTC. Translation gives CAISESSGRLETQYF.

As DNA, the CDR3 is TGTGCCAGTAGTATCGAGGTGGTAAGCAATCAGCCCCAGCATTTT. Protein sequence: CASSIEVVSNQPQHF. This chain joins TRBV19 and TRBJ1-5; D ambiguous. V was cut by 3 bases and J by 1 base, with 10 bases left in between. In germline, CDR1 is LNHDA, CDR2 SQIVND (reference sequence). The CDR3 covers 15 residues.

CDR3 residues: CASTKGGRGAYEQFF. The CDR3 nucleotides read TGTGCCAGCACAAAAGGGGGTCGGGGGGCCTATGAGCAGTTCTTC. The chain has TRBV7-9 and TRBJ2-1; a possible D gene is TRBD2 (7 bases). CDR3 length: 15 amino acids. Deletions cut 7 bases from V and 8 bases from J, with 21 bases between. From germline, CDR1 is SEHNR and CDR2 FQNEAQ (reference sequence).

The chain links TRBV5-6 to TRBJ2-2; a possible D gene is TRBD1 (6 bases). The CDR3 runs to 15 residues. Germline V gene sequence: CDR1 SGHDT, CDR2 YYEEEE. Deletions cut 1 base from V and 5 bases from J, with 12 bases between. CDR3: CASSLPQGETGELFF. CDR3 DNA: TGTGCCAGCAGCTTGCCACAGGGAGAAACCGGGGAGCTGTTTTTT.